Presented here are 30 T cell receptor beta chains from one specimen sequenced in a study of cytomegalovirus exposure and HLA in healthy donors. It was with 60 Vbeta and 13 Jbeta primers that the PCR ran. The method was immunoSEQ multiplex PCR; TCRdb's version includes in-frame clones alone and lacks a portion of them. The sample holds about 200,000 clones, over 60% seen once. The specimen sequenced was PBMCs. The receptors derive from a man between 35 and 55 years old in good health and CMV-seronegative.

Only one count was recorded for this clone. The rearrangement joins TRBV29-1 to TRBJ2-7, with TRBD1 identical over 11 bases. V gave up 6 bases and J gave up 1 base; unmatched junction bases: 2. The germline V gene encodes CDR1 SQVTM and CDR2 ANQGSEA. This CDR3 is 13 amino acids long. The CDR3 is CSVGTGGSYEQYF. In DNA, the CDR3 is TGCAGCGTGGGGACAGGGGGGTCCTACGAGCAGTACTTC.

The chain links TRBV7-9 to TRBJ1-1; 7 nucleotides match TRBD1. V lost 7 bases to trimming and J lost 0 bases; unmatched junction nucleotides: 8. The CDR3 sequence is 15 residues long. CDR1 is SEHNR and CDR2 is FQNEAQ in the germline V gene (reference sequence). In DNA form, the CDR3 reads TGTGCCAGCACCGAAGGGGGCAGGGTGAACACTGAAGCTTTCTTT. This encodes CASTEGGRVNTEAFF.

V usage is TRBV7-2 and J usage is TRBJ2-5, with a tentative D call TRBD2 (6 bases). V was clipped by 5 bases and J by 1 base, with 14 bases between them. The CDR3 is 15 residues long. The germline V gene has CDR1 SGHTA and CDR2 FQGNSA. CDR3 loop: CASSLNTSPQETQYF. The CDR3 DNA follows: TGTGCCAGCAGCCTGAATACTAGCCCCCAAGAGACCCAGTACTTC.

The V gene is TRBV2, the J gene TRBJ2-3; a weak D match, TRBD2 (6 bases). Deletions cut 4 bases from V and 2 bases from J, with 13 bases between. Germline CDR1 is SNHLY and CDR2 is FYNNEI. CDR3 length: 15 amino acids. CDR3: CASSVRGLNTDTQYF. As DNA, the CDR3 is TGTGCCAGCAGTGTAAGGGGACTGAACACAGATACGCAGTATTTT. The full variable domain, in which reference TRBV2 and TRBJ2-3 provide the parts outside the CDR3, is EPEVTQTPSHQVTQMGQEVILRCVPISNHLYFYWYRQILGQKVEFLVSFYNNEISEKSEIFDDQFSVERPDGSNFTLKIRSTKLEDSAMYFCASSVRGLNTDTQYFGPGTRLTVL.

This chain connects TRBV29-1 to TRBJ2-7, with a possible D match to TRBD2 (7 bases). The CDR3 has 13 amino acids. Trimming removed 0 bases from V and 5 bases from J, with 11 bases in between. Germline values: CDR1 SQVTM, CDR2 ANQGSEA. CDR3 nucleotide sequence: TGCAGCGTTGAAGATGGGGGGGGGCACGAGCAGTACTTC. Translation: CSVEDGGGHEQYF.

The chain combines TRBV7-9 with TRBJ1-6; 7 bases align to TRBD1. The length of the CDR3 is 13 residues. With V trimmed by 5 bases and J by 8 bases, 3 bases remained unmatched. The V gene's germline CDR1 is SEHNR and CDR2 FQNEAQ (reference sequence). This CDR3 reads CASSPGQYSPLHF. As DNA, the CDR3 is TGTGCCAGCAGCCCGGGACAGTATTCACCCCTCCACTTT. The full variable domain, in which reference TRBV7-9 and TRBJ1-6 provide the parts outside the CDR3, is DTGVSQNPRHKITKRGQNVTFRCDPISEHNRLYWYRQTLGQGPEFLTYFQNEAQLEKSRLLSDRFSAERPKGSFSTLEIQRTEQGDSAMYLCASSPGQYSPLHFGNGTRLTVT.

This clone was counted a few times. The chain recombines TRBV29-1 with TRBJ2-5, with TRBD2 as a possible D gene (6 bases). The length of the CDR3 is 12 residues. Trimming pared 5 bases from V and 1 base from J, leaving 8 bases between. Germline V lookup: CDR1 SQVTM, CDR2 ANQGSEA. CDR3 DNA: TGCAGCGTTAGGGAGGCCCAAGAGACCCAGTACTTC. This codes for CSVREAQETQYF. The whole variable domain, filled in from reference TRBV29-1 and TRBJ2-5, reads SAVISQKPSRDICQRGTSLTIQCQVDSQVTMMFWYRQQPGQSLTLIATANQGSEATYESGFVIDKFPISRPNLTFSTLTVSNMSPEDSSIYLCSVREAQETQYFGPGTRLLVL.

This clone was picked up a small number of times. This chain joins TRBV6-5 and TRBJ2-7; 10 positions match TRBD1. With V trimmed by 5 bases and J by 7 bases, 11 bases remained unmatched. CDR1 is MNHEY and CDR2 is SVGAGI in the germline V gene. CDR3 length: 15 residues. This CDR3 is CASSPRGTGVKEQYF. In nucleotides, the CDR3 is TGTGCCAGCAGTCCGAGGGGGACAGGGGTGAAGGAGCAGTACTTC.

This chain links TRBV7-2 with TRBJ2-1; TRBD2 agrees at 10 bases. Germline V gene lookup returns CDR1 SGHTA and CDR2 FQGNSA. The CDR3 has 15 residues. V trimming: 3 bases; J trimming: 9 bases; junction bases outside the gene matches: 8. DNA of the CDR3: TGTGCCAGCAGCTTTTCTAGCGGGAGTTATGGTGAGCAGTTCTTC. Translation: CASSFSSGSYGEQFF.

V and J are TRBV28 and TRBJ1-2, with a possible D match to TRBD1 (5 bases). The V gene's germline CDR1 is MDHEN and CDR2 SYDVKM. This CDR3 has 13 residues. Trimming removed 3 bases at V and 3 bases at J, with 8 bases between. CDR3 bases: TGTGCCAGCAGTTTCGGGGGTGACTATGGCTACACCTTC. The encoded protein is CASSFGGDYGYTF.

The genes are TRBV6-1 and TRBJ1-4; TRBD1 might be the D (5 bases). The germline V gene encodes CDR1 MNHNS and CDR2 SASEGT. CDR3 length: 14 residues. V lost 2 bases and J 8 bases, leaving 12 bases between the germline ends. CDR3 amino acids: CASSELRGGEKLFF. The DNA of the CDR3 is TGTGCCAGCAGTGAACTGCGGGGGGGGGAAAAACTGTTTTTT.

The chain combines TRBV15 with TRBJ2-1; tentatively, D is TRBD2 (6 bases). V lost 1 base and J 0 bases, leaving 10 bases between the germline ends. The CDR3 totals 16 residues. In germline, CDR1 is LNHNV, CDR2 YYDKDF (reference sequence). The CDR3 here is CATSRGGDPSYNEQFF. The CDR3 nucleotides are TGTGCCACCAGCAGAGGCGGGGACCCCTCCTACAATGAGCAGTTCTTC. The full variable domain, completed using reference TRBV15 and TRBJ2-1, is DAMVIQNPRYQVTQFGKPVTLSCSQTLNHNVMYWYQQKSSQAPKLLFHYYDKDFNNEADTPDNFQSRRPNTSFCFLDIRSPGLGDTAMYLCATSRGGDPSYNEQFFGPGTRLTVL.

Written as DNA, the CDR3 is TGTGCCAGCAGCGAACTACTAGCGCCTCGGGACGAGCAGTACTTC. Residues: CASSELLAPRDEQYF. The gene calls are TRBV7-9 and TRBJ2-7; 7 bases agree with TRBD2. This CDR3 has 15 amino acids. V trimming: 5 bases; J trimming: 5 bases; junction bases outside the gene matches: 12. Germline V CDR1 and CDR2: SEHNR, FQNEAQ (reference sequence).

CDR3 bases: TGTGCCAGCAGCTTGGGACAGGGAGTCGAGCAGTACTTC. Residues: CASSLGQGVEQYF. The chain joins TRBV5-4 to TRBJ2-7, with TRBD1 matching over 7 bases. This CDR3 contains 13 residues. J was trimmed by 6 bases and V by 0 bases; bases with no gene match: 3. The germline V gene encodes CDR1 SGHNT and CDR2 YYREEE (reference sequence).

This sequence joins TRBV4-1 and TRBJ2-2, with no clear D. The CDR3 is made up of 12 amino acids. The ends were cut back, 2 bases at V and 7 bases at J, with 5 bases in the middle. Germline values: CDR1 MGHRA, CDR2 YSYEKL. CDR3 residues: CASSQHSGELFF. The CDR3 DNA reads as TGCGCCAGCAGCCAACACAGCGGGGAGCTGTTTTTT.

The rearrangement uses TRBV19 and TRBJ2-7, with D perhaps matching TRBD1 (6 bases). CDR1 and CDR2 from the germline V gene are LNHDA and SQIVND (reference sequence). V was trimmed by 4 bases and J by 5 bases, leaving 15 bases between them. The CDR3 runs to 14 residues. CDR3 DNA sequence: TGTGCCAGTAGTAAAGGAGGTGCAGGGGACGAGCAGTACTTC. Encoded protein: CASSKGGAGDEQYF.

The rearrangement joins TRBV27 to TRBJ2-2, with 7 bases matching TRBD1. V lost 7 bases to trimming and J lost 0 bases; unmatched junction nucleotides: 17. Germline-derived CDR1 and CDR2 are MNHEY and SMNVEV (reference sequence). The CDR3 sequence is 19 residues long. This CDR3 reads CASTTKRMTGIANTGELFF. In DNA, the CDR3 is TGTGCCAGCACCACAAAACGCATGACAGGGATAGCGAACACCGGGGAGCTGTTTTTT.

The chain is built from TRBV7-9 and TRBJ1-2; possibly TRBD1 for D (6 bases). Germline V CDR1 and CDR2: SEHNR, FQNEAQ (reference sequence). The CDR3 consists of 14 residues. Trimming took off 8 bases at V and 6 bases at J, with 19 bases between the two ends. For the CDR3, the DNA is TGTGCCAGCGAGGGGGGGGGCGCGTTTAATGGCTACACCTTC. Translating it yields CASEGGGAFNGYTF.

The rearrangement uses TRBV10-3 and TRBJ2-3; 7 positions match TRBD2. From germline, CDR1 is ENHRY and CDR2 SYGVKD. V lost 10 bases, J lost 4 bases, and 11 bases stayed unmatched. The CDR3 runs to 14 residues. CDR3 loop: CATLPGGRADTQYF. CDR3 nucleotide sequence: TGTGCCACCCTCCCGGGAGGTAGGGCAGATACGCAGTATTTT.

V gene TRBV27 combines with J gene TRBJ2-7; 7 nucleotides agree with TRBD2. The trim removed 4 bases at V and 3 bases at J, leaving 6 bases unmatched. Germline V gene data show CDR1 as MNHEY and CDR2 as SMNVEV (reference sequence). The CDR3 loop spans 14 amino acids. The CDR3 region has the DNA TGTGCCAGCAGTTCGGCGGGAGTAGACTACGAGCAGTACTTC. As protein: CASSSAGVDYEQYF.

This clone was counted a single time. This rearrangement joins TRBV4-3 to TRBJ2-3; 8 bases line up with TRBD1. Germline V gene lookup returns CDR1 LGHNA and CDR2 YSLEER. The CDR3 runs 15 residues. Germline trimming cut 0 bases from V and 4 bases from J; bases unmatched to any gene: 3. The CDR3 reads CASSQDQGAADTQYF. The CDR3 region has the DNA TGCGCCAGCAGCCAAGACCAGGGGGCCGCAGATACGCAGTATTTT.

The V gene is TRBV4-2, the J gene TRBJ2-5; 7 bases agree with TRBD2. The CDR3 has 15 amino acids. V lost 4 bases, J lost 2 bases, and 7 bases stayed unmatched. Germline lookup yields CDR1 LGHNA and CDR2 YNFKEQ. CDR3 sequence reads: CASSPAAGVQETQYF. The CDR3 region has the DNA TGTGCCAGCAGCCCCGCCGCGGGGGTACAAGAGACCCAGTACTTC.

Only a few counts were recorded for this clone. CDR3 sequence (DNA): TGCGCCAGCAGCTTGGACTTTGGGACAGGGGTGTTGCACACTGAAGCTTTCTTT. Its translation: CASSLDFGTGVLHTEAFF. The chain carries TRBV5-1 and TRBJ1-1, with 10 bases matching TRBD1. V lost 0 bases, J lost 3 bases, and 11 bases stayed unmatched. The germline V gene encodes CDR1 SGHRS and CDR2 YFSETQ. The CDR3 is 18 residues long.

The chain employs TRBV7-8 and TRBJ2-3, with TRBD1 matching 7 bases. The germline V gene has CDR1 SGHVS and CDR2 FQNEAQ. The CDR3 length is 16 residues. V lost 5 bases, J lost 2 bases, and 10 bases stayed unmatched. The DNA of the CDR3 is TGTGCCAGCAGCGAACTGACAGGGCGCTCCACAGATACGCAGTATTTT. Amino acids: CASSELTGRSTDTQYF. Supplemented by reference TRBV7-8 and TRBJ2-3, the full variable domain reads GAGVSQSPRYKVAKRGQDVALRCDPISGHVSLFWYQQALGQGPEFLTYFQNEAQLDKSGLPSDRFFAERPEGSVSTLKIQRTQQEDSAVYLCASSELTGRSTDTQYFGPGTRLTVL.

The genes are TRBV7-2 and TRBJ1-1; D remains ambiguous. Trimming took 5 bases from V and 5 from J, leaving 12 bases between them. Germline CDR1 reads SGHTA; CDR2 reads FQGNSA. The CDR3 runs to 13 residues. Written as DNA, the CDR3 is TGTGCCAGCAGCCCTTGGGAGAGAACTGAAGCTTTCTTT. Its protein is CASSPWERTEAFF.

Turning to this clone: One end of the junction is discordant with germline, which a read error may explain. V and J are TRBV5-6 and TRBJ2-2; maybe TRBD2 (6 bases). Germline V gene data show CDR1 as SGHDT and CDR2 as YYEEEE. The CDR3 runs to 15 residues. This CDR3 reads CASSLGGGNAGELFF. Here the CDR3 DNA reads TGTGCCAGCAGCCTCGGCGGAGGGAACGCCGGGGAGCTGTTTTTT.

The chain combines TRBV5-1 with TRBJ2-1; 15 nucleotides line up with TRBD2. This CDR3 is 17 amino acids long. Trimming at V came to 4 bases and at J to 7 bases, leaving 9 bases not matched to a gene. Germline-derived CDR1 and CDR2 are SGHRS and YFSETQ. CDR3 sequence (DNA): TGCGCCAGCAGCCCGGGGACTAGCGGGAGGAATAATAATGAGCAGTTCTTC. It codes for CASSPGTSGRNNNEQFF.

V and J are TRBV2 and TRBJ2-3; D unresolved. Germline values: CDR1 SNHLY, CDR2 FYNNEI. The CDR3 totals 12 residues. V lost 5 bases and J 2 bases, leaving 5 bases between the germline ends. The DNA for the CDR3 is TGTGCCAGCAGTTTGTACACAGATACGCAGTATTTT. Protein product: CASSLYTDTQYF. The whole variable domain, remainder taken from reference TRBV2 and TRBJ2-3, is EPEVTQTPSHQVTQMGQEVILRCVPISNHLYFYWYRQILGQKVEFLVSFYNNEISEKSEIFDDQFSVERPDGSNFTLKIRSTKLEDSAMYFCASSLYTDTQYFGPGTRLTVL.

The sample holds a few counts of this clone. This chain connects TRBV10-3 to TRBJ2-2, with a weak D call TRBD1 (6 bases). V dropped 7 bases and J dropped 5 bases, with 14 bases sitting between them. The CDR3 contains 14 residues. Germline V CDR1 and CDR2: ENHRY, SYGVKD. The CDR3 bases are TGTGCCATCAACCAGGGGAAACAGACCGGGGAGCTGTTTTTT. Protein product: CAINQGKQTGELFF.

The V and J genes are TRBV7-9 and TRBJ1-2, with a tentative D call TRBD1 (5 bases). V was clipped by 3 bases and J by 2 bases, with 13 bases between them. CDR3 length equals 15 residues. Germline V gives CDR1 SEHNR, CDR2 FQNEAQ (reference sequence). CDR3 amino acids: CASSFRDSGNYGYTF. The CDR3 region has the DNA TGTGCCAGCAGCTTTAGGGACTCGGGGAACTATGGCTACACCTTC.